Each of the 15 T cell receptor beta chains below was sequenced from the same sample in a study of blood T cell repertoires in COVID-19. Some clones are missing from TCRdb's copy, which holds only in-frame ones; the method was immunoSEQ multiplex PCR. The sample includes almost 350,000 clones, approximately 89% of them seen just once. Sequencing was carried out using peripheral blood. Every receptor here comes from a woman between 55 and 75 years old with COVID-19, enrolled during active disease.

The V gene is TRBV5-4, the J gene TRBJ1-1; 11 bases fit TRBD1. The junction had 9 bases not matched to a gene; V was cut back by 0 bases and J by 11 bases. Germline-derived CDR1 and CDR2 are SGHNT and YYREEE (reference sequence). CDR3 size: 15 residues. This CDR3 reads CASSLAGQGAVWAFF. The CDR3 DNA reads TGTGCCAGCAGCTTGGCCGGACAGGGGGCGGTCTGGGCTTTCTTT.

This chain joins TRBV5-6 and TRBJ1-6; no reliable D call. Deletions cut 7 bases from V and 0 bases from J, with 11 bases between. CDR3 length equals 15 residues. Germline CDR1 SGHDT, CDR2 YYEEEE. The CDR3 DNA is TGTGCCAGCGCTCTACGAAGCTCCTATAATTCACCCCTCCACTTT. Translating it yields CASALRSSYNSPLHF.

The chain uses TRBV7-9 and TRBJ2-1; 8 bases are a match to TRBD1. V lost 6 bases to trimming and J lost 10 bases; unmatched junction nucleotides: 11. The germline gives CDR1 SEHNR, CDR2 FQNEAQ (reference sequence). This CDR3 region has 14 residues. In DNA, the CDR3 is TGTGCCAGCAGGAGGGCAGGGGGCGAGTACGAGCAGTTCTTC. The encoded protein is CASRRAGGEYEQFF.

CDR3 in amino acids: CATSRDRGATEAFF. The DNA for the CDR3 is TGTGCCACCAGCAGGGACAGGGGCGCAACTGAAGCTTTCTTT. This chain links TRBV15 with TRBJ1-1, with 9 bases identical to TRBD1. Germline V lookup: CDR1 LNHNV, CDR2 YYDKDF (reference sequence). The CDR3 runs to 14 residues. V shed 3 bases and J 5 bases; nucleotides not matched to a gene: 4.

The chain joins TRBV6-6 to TRBJ2-3; D perhaps matches TRBD2 (6 bases). Germline-derived CDR1 and CDR2 are MNHNY and SVGAGI (reference sequence). V lost 5 bases and J 6 bases, leaving 21 bases between the germline ends. This CDR3 comprises 16 residues. In nucleotides, the CDR3 is TGTGCCAGCAGTCCCGAGACTAGACGGGGAGCGGATACGCAGTATTTT. The encoded protein is CASSPETRRGADTQYF.

This clone was picked up one time. The rearrangement links TRBV5-8 to TRBJ1-2; perhaps TRBD1 as D (6 bases). Germline V gene data show CDR1 as SGHTS and CDR2 as YDEGEE. Trimming removed 0 bases at V and 10 bases at J, with 22 bases between. This CDR3 is 16 amino acids long. The DNA of the CDR3 is TGTGCCAGCAGCTTGGCCTTGCCAGGGACAATGAATGTCTACACCTTC. This sequence encodes CASSLALPGTMNVYTF.

In its sample, this clone was seen a few times. V usage is TRBV2 and J usage is TRBJ1-5, with a possible D match to TRBD1 (5 bases). The V gene lost 2 bases and the J gene lost 7 bases, with 18 bases spanning the gap. CDR3 size: 16 residues. Germline V gene lookup returns CDR1 SNHLY and CDR2 FYNNEI. Written as DNA, the CDR3 is TGTGCCAGCAGTGAAAATTTCGGGACTGCGGCCCAGCCCCAGCATTTT. This codes for CASSENFGTAAQPQHF.

The chain joins TRBV19 to TRBJ2-3; 7 nucleotides align to TRBD1. Looked up from germline, CDR1 is LNHDA and CDR2 is SQIVND (reference sequence). Trimming cost V 8 bases and J 2 bases; bases outside gene matches: 4. The CDR3 has 13 amino acids. CDR3 protein: CASRDSNTDTQYF. The CDR3 region has the DNA TGTGCCAGTCGGGACAGCAACACAGATACGCAGTATTTT. Drawing the rest from reference TRBV19 and TRBJ2-3, the complete variable domain is DGGITQSPKYLFRKEGQNVTLSCEQNLNHDAMYWYRQDPGQGLRLIYYSQIVNDFQKGDIAEGYSVSREKKESFPLTVTSAQKNPTAFYLCASRDSNTDTQYFGPGTRLTVL.

This clone was detected once. The CDR3 DNA follows: TGCGCCAGCAGCGTGGGGCTGTCGAACACTGAAGCTTTCTTT. Protein: CASSVGLSNTEAFF. The rearrangement uses TRBV5-1 and TRBJ1-1; maybe TRBD1 (5 bases). The CDR3 is 14 amino acids. V lost 4 bases and J lost 1, with 11 bases in between. CDR1 is SGHRS and CDR2 is YFSETQ in the germline V gene.

The chain combines TRBV30 with TRBJ1-2; maybe TRBD1 (6 bases). The CDR3 consists of 14 residues. The germline V gene encodes CDR1 GTSNPN and CDR2 SVGIG (reference sequence). V was trimmed by 2 bases and J by 2 bases, leaving 12 bases between them. The chain's CDR3 is CAWSPDSLNYGYTF. In DNA, the CDR3 is TGTGCCTGGAGTCCGGACAGTCTGAACTATGGCTACACCTTC.

As for this clone: This sample also contains other DNA sequences that code for the same CDR3. This chain uses TRBV7-9 with TRBJ1-5; D uncertain. Germline lookup yields CDR1 SEHNR and CDR2 FQNEAQ (reference sequence). V was clipped by 1 base and J by 7 bases, with 5 bases between them. The CDR3 is 12 amino acids. CDR3 sequence reads: CASSLGSQPQHF. The CDR3 DNA follows: TGTGCCAGCAGCTTAGGGAGCCAGCCCCAGCATTTT.

The chain joins TRBV2 to TRBJ1-1, with 10 bases aligning to TRBD1. Germline V gene sequence: CDR1 SNHLY, CDR2 FYNNEI. This CDR3 region has 14 residues. J was trimmed by 4 bases and V by 7 bases; bases with no gene match: 6. In nucleotides, the CDR3 is TGTGCCAGCACTTTGACAGGGGGCCTCACTGAAGCTTTCTTT. Amino acids: CASTLTGGLTEAFF.

V gene TRBV20-1 combines with J gene TRBJ1-1, with D maybe TRBD1 (6 bases). The CDR3 has 14 residues. Germline CDR1 and CDR2: DFQATT and SNEGSKA (reference sequence). The V end was cut by 3 bases, the J end by 6 bases, with 17 bases between. CDR3 region: CSASSGGGSAEAFF. The CDR3 region has the DNA TGCAGTGCTAGTTCCGGGGGGGGCTCTGCTGAAGCTTTCTTT.

This chain connects TRBV3-1 (or the pseudogene TRBV3-2) to TRBJ2-6; 11 nucleotides line up with TRBD1. This CDR3 region has 19 residues. The trim removed 6 bases at V and 1 base at J, leaving 11 bases unmatched. In germline, CDR1 is LGHDT, CDR2 YNNKEL (reference sequence). The CDR3 nucleotides read TGTGCCAGCAGACCGAGGGTGGGACAGGGGGTTTCTGGGGCCAACGTCCTGACTTTC. Amino acid sequence: CASRPRVGQGVSGANVLTF.

J is TRBJ2-3 and V is TRBV12-3 or TRBV12-4; D may be TRBD1 (7 bases). CDR3 size: 13 residues. The V gene lost 2 bases and the J gene lost 7 bases, with 10 bases spanning the gap. The CDR3 loop is CASSLPGGHTQYF. CDR3 DNA: TGTGCCAGCAGTTTACCAGGGGGGCATACGCAGTATTTT.